These 8 T cell receptor beta chains came from one sample sequenced in a study of T cell responses to AZD1222 COVID-19 vaccine. Repertoires were generated with immunoSEQ multiplex PCR, while TCRdb's copy carries only in-frame clones and drops some. Here the sample spans approximately 150,000 clones, roughly nine tenths being singletons. This material consisted of peripheral blood, taken 28 days after the second AZD1222 dose. Receptors were obtained from an adult who received the AZD1222 COVID-19 vaccine.

The V gene is TRBV7-9, the J gene TRBJ1-2; perhaps TRBD1 as D (6 bases). The CDR3 is 15 residues long. The germline CDR1 and CDR2 sequences are SEHNR and FQNEAQ (reference sequence). The germline V and J ends were trimmed by 5 bases and 1 base, with 14 bases remaining between them. The DNA of the CDR3 is TGTGCCAGCAGCCGGCAGGGGCCCCTTAACTATGGCTACACCTTC. It translates to CASSRQGPLNYGYTF.

The chain employs TRBV29-1 and TRBJ1-2; 11 bases align to TRBD1. Trimming took 4 bases from V and 7 from J; bases not matched to a gene: 14. The germline CDR1 and CDR2 sequences are SQVTM and ANQGSEA. The CDR3 contains 16 residues. The CDR3 DNA reads as TGCAGCGTTGGTTCTCCCCAAGGACAGGGGGCGGTTGGCTACACCTTC. Translating gives CSVGSPQGQGAVGYTF.

This clone has a handful of counts. The V gene is TRBV7-9, the J gene TRBJ2-3; 11 bases are shared with TRBD2. The trim removed 3 bases at V and 3 bases at J, leaving 5 bases unmatched. The CDR3 is 16 residues long. Germline V gives CDR1 SEHNR, CDR2 FQNEAQ (reference sequence). CDR3 coding DNA: TGTGCCAGCAGCTTGAGACTAGCGGGGCAAACAGATACGCAGTATTTT. The encoded protein is CASSLRLAGQTDTQYF.

The chain links TRBV27 to TRBJ1-1, with D uncertain. Per the germline V gene, CDR1 is MNHEY and CDR2 is SMNVEV (reference sequence). V lost 3 bases and J lost 0, with 14 bases in between. This CDR3 spans 16 amino acids. CDR3 nucleotide sequence: TGTGCCAGCAGTTTTCTCGGCGGAATCATGAACACTGAAGCTTTCTTT. Its translation: CASSFLGGIMNTEAFF.

This clone is judged medium-sized. The chain links TRBV13 to TRBJ2-7; D possibly corresponds to TRBD2 (5 bases). CDR1 is PRHDT, CDR2 FYEKMQ, per germline (reference sequence). The CDR3 consists of 15 residues. The V end lost 1 base, the J end lost 0 bases, and 10 bases lay between the germline ends. This CDR3 is CASSLAGKSSYEQYF. CDR3 in DNA: TGTGCCAGCAGCTTAGCGGGAAAGTCCTCCTACGAGCAGTACTTC.

The V gene is TRBV7-8, the J gene TRBJ2-5, with D possibly matching TRBD1 (5 bases). The CDR3 is 13 amino acids. Germline-derived CDR1 and CDR2 are SGHVS and FQNEAQ. V shed 5 bases and J shed 2 bases, with 9 bases lying between them. The CDR3 bases are TGTGCCAGCAGCCTCGACAGTCAAGAGACCCAGTACTTC. It codes for CASSLDSQETQYF. Supplemented by reference TRBV7-8 and TRBJ2-5, the full variable domain reads GAGVSQSPRYKVAKRGQDVALRCDPISGHVSLFWYQQALGQGPEFLTYFQNEAQLDKSGLPSDRFFAERPEGSVSTLKIQRTQQEDSAVYLCASSLDSQETQYFGPGTRLLVL.

The chain has TRBV27 and TRBJ2-7; TRBD1 aligns across 9 bases. J was trimmed by 5 bases and V by 6 bases; bases with no gene match: 11. The germline V gene encodes CDR1 MNHEY and CDR2 SMNVEV (reference sequence). The CDR3 consists of 15 residues. In nucleotides, the CDR3 is TGTGCCAGCAGACTAGAGTGGACAGGGGCCCACGAGCAGTACTTC. Translation: CASRLEWTGAHEQYF.

The rearrangement joins TRBV7-9 to TRBJ2-1; TRBD2 might be the D (5 bases). Germline CDR1 reads SEHNR; CDR2 reads FQNEAQ (reference sequence). This CDR3 is built from 15 residues. V was shortened by 5 bases and J by 7 bases, with 18 bases between the two germline ends. This CDR3 is CASSPDSAYDNEQFF. In nucleotides, the CDR3 is TGTGCCAGCAGCCCGGACTCCGCATACGATAATGAGCAGTTCTTC.